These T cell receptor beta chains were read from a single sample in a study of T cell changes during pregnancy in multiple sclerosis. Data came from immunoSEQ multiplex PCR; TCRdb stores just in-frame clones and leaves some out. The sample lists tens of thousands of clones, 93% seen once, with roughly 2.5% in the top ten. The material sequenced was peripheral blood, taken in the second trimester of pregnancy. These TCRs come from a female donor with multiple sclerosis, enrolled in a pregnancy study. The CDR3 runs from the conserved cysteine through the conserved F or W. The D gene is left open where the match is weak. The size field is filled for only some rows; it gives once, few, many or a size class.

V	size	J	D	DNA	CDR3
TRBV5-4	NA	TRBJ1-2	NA	TGTGCCAGCAGCTCCGCCGGGACACGTAACTATGGCTACACCTTC	CASSSAGTRNYGYTF
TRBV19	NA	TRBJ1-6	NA	TGTGCCAGTAGTATACCGTCCCGGGATAATTCACCCCTCCACTTT	CASSIPSRDNSPLHF
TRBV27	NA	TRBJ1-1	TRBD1	TGTGCCAGCAGGATAATTGGACAGGGGAACACTGAAGCTTTCTTT	CASRIIGQGNTEAFF
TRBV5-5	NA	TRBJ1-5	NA	TGTGCCAGCAGCTTATCAGGGCAGCTCCAGCATTTT	CASSLSGQLQHF
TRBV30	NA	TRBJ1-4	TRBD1	TGTGCCTGGAAGACAGGGGGGCGGCTAAATGAAAAACTGTTTTTT	CAWKTGGRLNEKLFF
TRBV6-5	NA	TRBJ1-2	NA	TGTGCCAGCAGTTACGTGGAGGGAGGATACTATGGCTACACCTTC	CASSYVEGGYYGYTF
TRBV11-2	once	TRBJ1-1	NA	TGTGCCAGCAGCTTAGCTCAGGTGAACACTGAAGCTTTCTTT	CASSLAQVNTEAFF
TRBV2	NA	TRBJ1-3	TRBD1	TGTGCCAGCTTGGGACAGGGGGCAGGAAACACCATATATTTT	CASLGQGAGNTIYF
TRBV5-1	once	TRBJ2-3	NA	TGCGCCAGCAGCCCCGACAGTCCTAGCACAGATACGCAGTATTTT	CASSPDSPSTDTQYF
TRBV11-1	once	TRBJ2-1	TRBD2	TGTGCCAGCAGCTTAGGATTGACTAGCGGGGCAAATGAGCAGTTCTTC	CASSLGLTSGANEQFF
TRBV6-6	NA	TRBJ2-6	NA	TGTGCCAGCAGGGGGGGGCGCACTGGGGCCAACGTCCTGACTTTC	CASRGGRTGANVLTF
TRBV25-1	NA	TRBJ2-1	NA	TGTGCCAGCAGTGAATCGCAGTACAATGAGCAGTTCTTC	CASSESQYNEQFF
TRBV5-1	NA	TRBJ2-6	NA	TGCGCCAGCAGCTTGGTCAGGGCTGGGGCCAACGTCCTGACTTTC	CASSLVRAGANVLTF
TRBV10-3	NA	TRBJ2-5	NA	TGTGCCATCAGTGAGAGTGGAGGGGGGGGGCACCAAGAGACCCAGTACTTC	CAISESGGGGHQETQYF
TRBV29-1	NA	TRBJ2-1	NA	TGCAGCGTTGAGGATGCGGGCAGTGGGTTCCTAGAGGTTGATGAGCAGTTCTTC	CSVEDAGSGFLEVDEQFF
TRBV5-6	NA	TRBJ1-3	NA	TGTGCCAGCAGCTTAGGGGGACGGCGCTCTGGAAACACCATATATTTT	CASSLGGRRSGNTIYF
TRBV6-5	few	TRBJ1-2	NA	TGTGCCACTAAGCCACCGCAGGATGGCTACACCTTC	CATKPPQDGYTF
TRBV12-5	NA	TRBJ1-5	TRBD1	TGTGCTAGTGGTCCAGGGGGCGGGGGCAATCAGCCCCAGCATTTT	CASGPGGGGNQPQHF
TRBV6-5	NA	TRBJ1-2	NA	TGTGCCAGCAGACCACCCCTGCCCGGGAATTATGGCTACACCTTC	CASRPPLPGNYGYTF
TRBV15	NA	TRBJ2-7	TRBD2	TGTGCCACCAGCACCGTCCTCGGGGGGGCCTACGAGCAGTACTTC	CATSTVLGGAYEQYF
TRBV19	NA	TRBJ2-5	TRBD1	TGTGCCAGTAGTAGCGTTCGGGACAGGGGGTTCATGTCCCAGTACTTC	CASSSVRDRGFMSQYF
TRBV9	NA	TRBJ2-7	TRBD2	TGTGCCAGCAGCGTAGCTTCTAGCGGGGCCTCCTACGAGCAGTACTTC	CASSVASSGASYEQYF
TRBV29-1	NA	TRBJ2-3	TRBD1	TGCAGCGGGAACGAATGGGACAGGTCCACAGATACGCAGTATTTT	CSGNEWDRSTDTQYF
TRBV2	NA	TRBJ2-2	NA	TGTGCCAGCAGTGAAGCCGGCAGGGTGACCGGGGAGCTGTTTTTT	CASSEAGRVTGELFF
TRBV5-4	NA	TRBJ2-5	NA	TGTGCCAGCAGCGATCCGGACTGGGACCAAGAGACCCAGTACTTC	CASSDPDWDQETQYF
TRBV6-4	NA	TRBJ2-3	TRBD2	TGTGCCAGCAGCCTCCGAGCGGGGGCCGCAGATACGCAGTATTTT	CASSLRAGAADTQYF
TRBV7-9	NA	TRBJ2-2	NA	TGTGCCAGCAGCTTTGGAGGGGTTGCGAACACCGGGGAGCTGTTTTTT	CASSFGGVANTGELFF
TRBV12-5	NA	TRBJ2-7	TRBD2	TGTGCTAGTGGCACACCAGCGGGGAGCGACGAGCAGTACTTC	CASGTPAGSDEQYF
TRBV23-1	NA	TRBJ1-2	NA	TGCGCCAGCAGTCAATCTGCACGGGTGTATTTCTATGGCTACACCTTC	CASSQSARVYFYGYTF
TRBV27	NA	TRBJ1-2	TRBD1	TGTGCCAGCAGTTTATTCGCGGACAGGAACTATGGCTACACCTTC	CASSLFADRNYGYTF
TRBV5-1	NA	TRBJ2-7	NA	TGCGCCAGCAGCTTGGAATCGGGCGAGCAGTACTTC	CASSLESGEQYF
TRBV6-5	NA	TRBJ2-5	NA	TGTGCCAGCAGACACGAGGGTCAAGAGACCCAGTACTTC	CASRHEGQETQYF
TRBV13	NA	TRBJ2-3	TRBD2	TGTGCCAGCAGCTCGAGGGCAGCGGGGGGGGGTGGAATGGCGCAGTATTTT	CASSSRAAGGGGMAQYF
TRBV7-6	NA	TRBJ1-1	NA	TGTGCCAGCAGCTCGGGGGGGGGCTTGGTCACTGAAGCTTTCTTT	CASSSGGGLVTEAFF
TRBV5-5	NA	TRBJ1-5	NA	TGTGCCAGCAGCTTGGAGGGCAGGGGAATTCAGCCCCAGCATTTT	CASSLEGRGIQPQHF
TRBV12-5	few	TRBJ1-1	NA	TGTGCTAGTGGTTTTTTCAGGGGAGACGACACTGAAGCTTTCTTT	CASGFFRGDDTEAFF